This entry concerns a single T cell receptor (beta chain). This CDR3 has 15 residues. The V end lost 1 base, the J end lost 12 bases, and 16 bases lay between the germline ends. Per the germline V gene, CDR1 is MNHNS and CDR2 is SASEGT. The sample is drawn from a study of beta chain features in type 1 diabetes. Study background: Age and gender were similar between patients and healthy donors, as were cell yields. Nearly 110,000,000 sorted cells were examined across all samples.

The entirety of the isolated RNA underwent reverse transcription, so expressed TCRB transcripts were sequenced. Samples of naive, central memory and regulatory T cells yielded a mean of about 3.4 million reads. Repertoires were generated with immunoSEQ multiplex PCR, while TCRdb's copy carries only in-frame clones and drops some. The sample yields about half a million clones, around 10% seen once. Specimen: naive CD4+ T cells from blood. This TCR came from a woman in her late teens or twenties in good health. This chain connects TRBV6-1 to TRBJ1-6; D remains ambiguous. The DNA of the CDR3 is TGTGCCAGCAGTGAAGTGAGGCGTTTTAAGGAACCCCTCCACTTT. Encoded protein: CASSEVRRFKEPLHF.